The 21 T cell receptor beta chains presented below share a single source sample, sequenced in a study of cytomegalovirus exposure and HLA in healthy donors. The PCR ran on 60 Vbeta and 13 Jbeta primers. Clones were read by immunoSEQ multiplex PCR, and TCRdb kept only the in-frame ones, dropping some. The table lists 100,000 to 150,000 clones. The sequencing sample was made of PBMCs. These receptors were collected from a man younger than 35 in good health and CMV-seronegative.

As DNA, the CDR3 is TGTGCCAGCAGCCCGTCCGGGACAGCGAACGTCGGAACCATATATTTT. This encodes CASSPSGTANVGTIYF. The chain joins TRBV7-2 to TRBJ1-3, with TRBD1 matching over 7 bases. The CDR3 has 16 residues. Germline-derived CDR1 and CDR2 are SGHTA and FQGNSA. With 5 bases clipped from V and 10 bases from J, the junction kept 17 bases outside the gene matches. Full variable domain (missing parts from reference TRBV7-2 and TRBJ1-3): GAGVSQSPSNKVTEKGKDVELRCDPISGHTALYWYRQSLGQGLEFLIYFQGNSAPDKSGLPSDRFSAERTGGSVSTLTIQRTQQEDSAVYLCASSPSGTANVGTIYFGEGSWLTVV.

The CDR3 DNA reads as TGTGCCAGCAGCTTGGGAGGCCAGAACATTCAGTACTTC. It encodes CASSLGGQNIQYF. V gene TRBV5-4 combines with J gene TRBJ2-4, with unresolved D. Looked up from germline, CDR1 is SGHNT and CDR2 is YYREEE (reference sequence). The ends were cut back, 0 bases at V and 7 bases at J, with 8 bases in the middle. The CDR3 loop spans 13 amino acids. Full variable domain (rest looked up from reference TRBV5-4 and TRBJ2-4): ETGVTQSPTHLIKTRGQQVTLRCSSQSGHNTVSWYQQALGQGPQFIFQYYREEENGRGNFPPRFSGLQFPNYSSELNVNALELDDSALYLCASSLGGQNIQYFGAGTRLSVL.

V gene TRBV7-3 combines with J gene TRBJ2-1; 9 bases align to TRBD2. Per the germline V gene, CDR1 is SGHTA and CDR2 is FQGTGA. The CDR3 is made up of 15 amino acids. Losses at the gene ends were 4 bases for V and 3 bases for J; bases not matched to a gene: 4. The CDR3 is CASSSRGGLYNEQFF. Here the CDR3 DNA reads TGTGCCAGCAGCTCGCGGGGGGGTCTCTACAATGAGCAGTTCTTC.

The V and J genes are TRBV5-1 and TRBJ1-2, with D hard to call. The CDR3 spans 14 residues. V lost 0 bases, J lost 5 bases, and 11 bases lay in between. Looked up from germline, CDR1 is SGHRS and CDR2 is YFSETQ. CDR3 protein: CASSLGQREYGYTF. DNA of the CDR3: TGCGCCAGCAGCTTGGGGCAGCGCGAGTATGGCTACACCTTC.

V and J are TRBV28 and TRBJ2-5, with 7 positions matching TRBD2. CDR1 and CDR2 (germline): MDHEN, SYDVKM. The CDR3 totals 13 residues. With 7 bases clipped from V and 2 bases from J, the junction kept 4 bases outside the gene matches. The CDR3 nucleotides are TGTGCCAGCAATGGGAGGGCGCAAGAGACCCAGTACTTC. Amino acid sequence: CASNGRAQETQYF.

The V call is TRBV6-6, the J call TRBJ1-3, with D perhaps matching TRBD1 (5 bases). V was clipped by 5 bases and J by 4 bases, with 15 bases between them. This CDR3 spans 15 amino acids. Germline V lookup: CDR1 MNHNY, CDR2 SVGAGI (reference sequence). The CDR3 protein is CASSQPAGSGNTIYF. Here the CDR3 DNA reads TGTGCCAGCAGTCAGCCTGCAGGGTCCGGAAACACCATATATTTT.

This chain joins TRBV5-1 and TRBJ1-3; possibly TRBD1 for D (6 bases). This CDR3 region has 14 residues. Germline assignment: CDR1 SGHRS and CDR2 YFSETQ. Trimming took off 6 bases at V and 0 bases at J, with 10 bases between the two ends. The CDR3 DNA is TGCGCCAGCACCCAGGGGAGCTCTGGAAACACCATATATTTT. Its protein is CASTQGSSGNTIYF. Variable domain in full (rest from reference TRBV5-1 and TRBJ1-3): KAGVTQTPRYLIKTRGQQVTLSCSPISGHRSVSWYQQTPGQGLQFLFEYFSETQRNKGNFPGRFSGRQFSNSRSEMNVSTLELGDSALYLCASTQGSSGNTIYFGEGSWLTVV.

This chain joins TRBV29-1 and TRBJ2-5; 7 bases fit TRBD1. V shed 8 bases, J shed 5 bases, and the junction held 5 bases outside the gene matches. The CDR3 sequence is 11 residues long. Germline CDR1 SQVTM, CDR2 ANQGSEA. This CDR3 is CSPQTGETQYF. The DNA for the CDR3 is TGCAGCCCCCAGACAGGGGAGACCCAGTACTTC.

The rearrangement uses TRBV4-3 and TRBJ1-5, with D unresolved. Germline values: CDR1 LGHNA, CDR2 YSLEER. The CDR3 extends over 13 amino acids. Trimming pared 1 base from V and 4 bases from J, leaving 5 bases between. The CDR3 protein is CASSQVVNQPQHF. CDR3 nucleotides: TGCGCCAGCAGCCAAGTAGTAAATCAGCCCCAGCATTTT.

The rearrangement uses TRBV18 and TRBJ1-2, with D possibly being TRBD1 (5 bases). This CDR3 spans 14 amino acids. The germline V and J ends were trimmed by 3 bases and 6 bases, with 14 bases remaining between them. Germline lookup yields CDR1 KGHSH and CDR2 LQKENI. CDR3 amino acids: CASSPQRGGDGYTF. The CDR3 DNA reads TGTGCCAGCTCACCTCAGAGGGGAGGGGATGGCTACACCTTC.

This chain joins TRBV7-8 and TRBJ2-7, with TRBD2 matching 9 bases. The ends lost 5 bases at V and 3 bases at J; junction bases unmatched: 8. There are 15 residues in the CDR3. Germline V gives CDR1 SGHVS, CDR2 FQNEAQ. In DNA, the CDR3 is TGTGCCAGCAGCCCCCCTCTGCGGGGGGGCTACGAGCAGTACTTC. Its translation: CASSPPLRGGYEQYF.

The chain has TRBV27 and TRBJ1-5; 7 bases fit TRBD1. CDR1 and CDR2 (germline): MNHEY, SMNVEV (reference sequence). The CDR3 contains 15 residues. J gave up 0 bases and V 2 bases, and 1 base lay outside the gene matches. CDR3 amino acids: CASSLTGDSNQPQHF. As DNA, the CDR3 is TGTGCCAGCAGTTTAACAGGGGATAGCAATCAGCCCCAGCATTTT.

CDR3 in amino acids: CAISEPDRAARNTIYF. CDR3 nucleotide sequence: TGTGCCATCAGTGAGCCTGACAGGGCGGCTAGAAACACCATATATTTT. The chain uses TRBV10-3 and TRBJ1-3; 7 nucleotides align to TRBD1. V gave up 2 bases and J gave up 5 bases; unmatched junction bases: 9. The CDR3 is 16 residues long. The germline V gene encodes CDR1 ENHRY and CDR2 SYGVKD.

This chain uses TRBV4-3 with TRBJ1-2; D gene ambiguous. Germline V gene sequence: CDR1 LGHNA, CDR2 YSLEER. V was shortened by 4 bases and J by 4 bases, with 16 bases between the two germline ends. This CDR3 has 15 residues. The CDR3 here is CASSPESASVYGYTF. The CDR3 nucleotides are TGCGCCAGCAGCCCTGAGAGTGCCAGCGTCTATGGCTACACCTTC.

The chain has TRBV27 and TRBJ1-4, with TRBD1 matching 10 bases. The CDR3 covers 14 residues. Germline CDR1 is MNHEY and CDR2 is SMNVEV (reference sequence). V shed 4 bases, J shed 8 bases, and the junction held 4 bases outside the gene matches. The CDR3 region has the DNA TGTGCCAGCAGTTCCCGGGACAGGGGCGAAAAACTGTTTTTT. This translates into CASSSRDRGEKLFF.

The chain recombines TRBV5-1 with TRBJ1-1, with D possibly being TRBD1 (5 bases). V lost 4 bases, J lost 0 bases, and 7 bases lay in between. CDR1 and CDR2 (germline): SGHRS, YFSETQ. The CDR3 contains 13 residues. In DNA, the CDR3 is TGCGCCAGCAGCCAGACAGTGAACACTGAAGCTTTCTTT. Translating it yields CASSQTVNTEAFF.

The chain has TRBV5-4 and TRBJ2-7; D is ambiguous. The CDR3 spans 13 residues. V was shortened by 0 bases and J by 5 bases, with 9 bases between the two germline ends. Per germline, CDR1 SGHNT and CDR2 YYREEE (reference sequence). Here the CDR3 DNA reads TGTGCCAGCAGCTTGGCGCCCCAGAACGAGCAGTACTTC. Translating gives CASSLAPQNEQYF.

The V gene is TRBV11-2, the J gene TRBJ2-2, with 12 bases that match TRBD1. CDR3 length equals 15 residues. The J segment lost 6 bases and the V segment lost 5 bases, leaving 4 bases of the junction unmatched. Germline V gives CDR1 SGHAT, CDR2 FQNNGV. The CDR3 nucleotides read TGTGCCAGCAGCGGGGACAGGGGGCGTGCCGGGGAGCTGTTTTTT. It yields the protein CASSGDRGRAGELFF.

The gene calls are TRBV4-1 and TRBJ1-2, with 9 positions matching TRBD1. CDR3 length equals 18 residues. The V gene's germline CDR1 is MGHRA and CDR2 YSYEKL. The V and J ends lost 0 bases and 2 bases, in that order; junction bases with no gene match: 10. The CDR3: CASSQDLRTGVKNYGYTF. In DNA form, the CDR3 reads TGCGCCAGCAGCCAAGATCTCCGGACAGGGGTCAAAAACTATGGCTACACCTTC.

The chain is built from TRBV6-4 and TRBJ2-3, with TRBD2 matching 8 bases. Germline V gene lookup returns CDR1 MRHNA and CDR2 SNTAGT. J was trimmed by 2 bases and V by 4 bases; bases with no gene match: 14. CDR3 size: 18 residues. The CDR3 region is CASSVLPNAGGNTDTQYF. The CDR3 DNA reads as TGTGCCAGCAGTGTCCTCCCGAACGCGGGGGGCAACACAGATACGCAGTATTTT.

The chain couples TRBV9 to TRBJ2-1, with 11 positions matching TRBD2. CDR1 is SGDLS and CDR2 is YYNGEE in the germline V gene. The J segment lost 8 bases and the V segment lost 0 bases, leaving 13 bases of the junction unmatched. CDR3 length: 18 amino acids. The DNA of the CDR3 is TGTGCCAGCAGCGTAGCTCTAGCGGGGGGCAAAAAAAGATATGAGCAGTTCTTC. Protein sequence: CASSVALAGGKKRYEQFF.